The rows below give T cell receptor beta chains drawn from one sample of a study of blood T cell repertoires in COVID-19. Profiling relied on immunoSEQ multiplex PCR, and the TCRdb table lists in-frame clones only, not all of them. The table records about 160,000 clones, about four fifths of them present only once. Sequences were obtained from PBMCs or T cells enriched from blood (not recorded which). The receptors were sampled from a woman aged 55-69 years who had recovered from COVID-19. Both conserved end residues are trimmed from each CDR3.

>11|TRBJ1-2|TRBV24-1
ATSGREGYGYT
>13|TRBJ2-3|TRBV9
ASSVVEGPSYTQY
>9|TRBJ1-1|TRBV6-5
ATLSGTEAF
>11|TRBJ1-5|TRBV27
ASGLSSNQPQH
>9|TRBJ1-4|TRBV30
AWSRGEKLF
>13|TRBJ1-3|TRBV27
ASSSNRGSGNTIY
>15|TRBJ2-1|TRBV9
ASSGTGTSGTYNEQF
>15|TRBJ2-1|TRBV24-1
ATSDAFSGGPDNEQF
>10|TRBJ2-2|TRBV7-9
ASSKDYGELF
>10|TRBJ1-3|TRBV12-3/TRBV12-4
ASSFQGNTIY
>10|TRBJ1-1|TRBV6-5
AAGTGYTEAF
>15|TRBJ2-1|TRBV3-1/TRBV3-2
ASSTTVPPSSYNEQF
>13|TRBJ2-7|TRBV19
ASSKQSGGRHEQY
>15|TRBJ2-5|TRBV15
ATSRELAGGPQETQY